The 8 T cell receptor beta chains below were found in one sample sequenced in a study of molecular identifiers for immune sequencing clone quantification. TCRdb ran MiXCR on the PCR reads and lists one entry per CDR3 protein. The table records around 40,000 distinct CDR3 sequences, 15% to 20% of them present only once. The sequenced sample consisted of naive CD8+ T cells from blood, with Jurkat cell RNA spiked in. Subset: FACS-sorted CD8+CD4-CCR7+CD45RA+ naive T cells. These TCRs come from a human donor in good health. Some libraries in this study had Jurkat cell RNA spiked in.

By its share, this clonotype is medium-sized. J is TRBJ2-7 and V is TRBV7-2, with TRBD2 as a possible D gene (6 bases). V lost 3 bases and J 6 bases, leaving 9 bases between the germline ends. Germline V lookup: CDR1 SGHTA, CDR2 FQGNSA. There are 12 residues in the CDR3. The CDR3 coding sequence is TGTGCCAGCAGCTTCGGGGGACCCGAGCAGTACTTC. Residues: CASSFGGPEQYF. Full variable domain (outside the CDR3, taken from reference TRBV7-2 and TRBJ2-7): GAGVSQSPSNKVTEKGKDVELRCDPISGHTALYWYRQSLGQGLEFLIYFQGNSAPDKSGLPSDRFSAERTGGSVSTLTIQRTQQEDSAVYLCASSFGGPEQYFGPGTRLTVT.

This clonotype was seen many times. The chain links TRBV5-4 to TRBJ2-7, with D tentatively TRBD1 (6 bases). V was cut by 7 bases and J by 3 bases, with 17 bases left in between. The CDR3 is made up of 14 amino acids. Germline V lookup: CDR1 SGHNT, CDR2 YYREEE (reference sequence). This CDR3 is CASSFAPGDYEQYF. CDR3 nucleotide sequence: TGTGCCAGCTCTTTCGCCCCAGGGGACTACGAGCAGTACTTC.

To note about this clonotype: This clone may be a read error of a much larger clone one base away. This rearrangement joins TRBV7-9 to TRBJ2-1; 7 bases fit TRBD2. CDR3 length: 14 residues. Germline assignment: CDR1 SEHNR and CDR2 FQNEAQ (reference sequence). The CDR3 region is CASSHPGTINEQLF. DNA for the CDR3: TGTGCCAGCAGCCATCCCGGGACTATCAATGAGCAGCTCTTC.

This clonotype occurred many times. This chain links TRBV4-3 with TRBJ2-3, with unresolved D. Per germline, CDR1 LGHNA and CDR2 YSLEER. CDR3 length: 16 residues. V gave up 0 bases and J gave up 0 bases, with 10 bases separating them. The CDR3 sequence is CASSQEIAGSTDTQYF. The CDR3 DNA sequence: TGCGCCAGCAGCCAAGAAATTGCAGGAAGCACAGATACGCAGTATTTT.

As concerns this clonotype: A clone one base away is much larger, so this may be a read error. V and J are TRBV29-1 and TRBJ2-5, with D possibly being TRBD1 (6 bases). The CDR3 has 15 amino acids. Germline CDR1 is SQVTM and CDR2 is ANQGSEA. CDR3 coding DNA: TGCAGCGTTGAAGCCCCTAGACAGGATGGGGAGACCCGGTACTTC. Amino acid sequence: CSVEAPRQDGETRYF.

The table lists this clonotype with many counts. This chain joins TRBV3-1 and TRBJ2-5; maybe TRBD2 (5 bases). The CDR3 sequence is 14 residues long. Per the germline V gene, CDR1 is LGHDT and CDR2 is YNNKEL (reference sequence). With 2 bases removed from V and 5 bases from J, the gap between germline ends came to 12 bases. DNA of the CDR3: TGTGCCAGCAGCCAATTGAGGGAAGGGGAGACCCAGTACTTC. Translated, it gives CASSQLREGETQYF.

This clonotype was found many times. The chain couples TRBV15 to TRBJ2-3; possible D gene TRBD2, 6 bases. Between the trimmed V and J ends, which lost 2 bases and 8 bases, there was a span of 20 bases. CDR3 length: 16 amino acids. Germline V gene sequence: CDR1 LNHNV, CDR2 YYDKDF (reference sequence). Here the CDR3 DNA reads TGTGCCACCAGCAGACACACGAACACCCGGGACTTTACGCAGTATTTT. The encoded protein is CATSRHTNTRDFTQYF.

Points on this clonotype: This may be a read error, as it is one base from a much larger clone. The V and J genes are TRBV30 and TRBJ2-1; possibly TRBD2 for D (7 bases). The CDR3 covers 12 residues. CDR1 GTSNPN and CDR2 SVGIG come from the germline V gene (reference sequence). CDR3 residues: CAWSAGGREQSF. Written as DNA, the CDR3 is TGTGCCTGGAGTGCCGGGGGGCGTGAGCAGTCCTTC.